A single T cell receptor (beta chain) is shown here with its context. Its specificity is not known. It is unclear where the CDR3 begins or ends on the DNA, so no DNA is shown, and the CDR3 is as TCRdb lists it. This specimen comes from a study of long-term antiretroviral therapy in people with HIV. General study results and limits: Once patients were on ART, diversity went higher but still fell short of transplant donor controls.

In germline, CDR1 is SGHAT, CDR2 FQNNGV. The CDR3 has 12 residues if both end residues are counted. Survey-level resolution applied to immunoSEQ assay v3.0. Each sample aimed for about 35,000-55,000 sequenced T-cell genomes. The method was immunoSEQ multiplex PCR; TCRdb's version includes in-frame clones alone and lacks a portion of them. The sample consists of tens of thousands of clones, roughly 84% of them appearing once. Sequenced here: unsorted PBMCs, sampled 3 years after starting antiretroviral therapy. The chain is built from TRBV11-2 and TRBJ2-7; the table's D call of TRBD1 was not tested on the DNA. This TCR was sampled from a man between 50 and 59 years old with HIV. CDR3: CASSWGAGTLHF.